This TCR beta chain is drawn from a study of cytomegalovirus exposure and HLA in healthy donors. V gave up 5 bases and J gave up 3 bases; unmatched junction bases: 14. CDR1 and CDR2 from the germline V gene are SEHNR and FQNEAQ (reference sequence). The CDR3 is 17 residues long. Both 60 Vbeta primers and 13 Jbeta primers went into the PCR. Assay used: immunoSEQ multiplex PCR; TCRdb lists only in-frame clones, some missing. The table shows 150,000 to 200,000 clones, with around 73% occurring only once. The sample holds one count of this clone. The source material was PBMCs. The clonotype was recovered from a male donor in good health and CMV-seronegative. The J gene is TRBJ2-7, the V gene TRBV7-9, with 9 bases matching TRBD2. In DNA form, the CDR3 reads TGTGCCAGCAGCCTGGGACTAGCAGGTAAAAGCATCTACGAGCAGTACTTC. It encodes CASSLGLAGKSIYEQYF.